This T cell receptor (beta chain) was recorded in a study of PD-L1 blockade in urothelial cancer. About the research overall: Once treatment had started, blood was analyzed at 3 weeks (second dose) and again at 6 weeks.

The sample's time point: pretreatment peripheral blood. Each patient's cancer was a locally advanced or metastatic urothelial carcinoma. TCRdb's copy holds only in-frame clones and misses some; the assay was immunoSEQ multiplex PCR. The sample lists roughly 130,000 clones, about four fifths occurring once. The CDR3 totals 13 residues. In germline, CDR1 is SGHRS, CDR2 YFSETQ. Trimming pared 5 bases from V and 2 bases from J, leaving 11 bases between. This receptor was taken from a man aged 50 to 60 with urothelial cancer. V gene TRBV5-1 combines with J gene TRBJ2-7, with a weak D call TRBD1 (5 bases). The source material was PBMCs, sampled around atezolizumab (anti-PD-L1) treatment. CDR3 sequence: CASRLPGTYEQYF. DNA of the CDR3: TGCGCCAGCAGGCTCCCAGGGACCTACGAGCAGTACTTC.